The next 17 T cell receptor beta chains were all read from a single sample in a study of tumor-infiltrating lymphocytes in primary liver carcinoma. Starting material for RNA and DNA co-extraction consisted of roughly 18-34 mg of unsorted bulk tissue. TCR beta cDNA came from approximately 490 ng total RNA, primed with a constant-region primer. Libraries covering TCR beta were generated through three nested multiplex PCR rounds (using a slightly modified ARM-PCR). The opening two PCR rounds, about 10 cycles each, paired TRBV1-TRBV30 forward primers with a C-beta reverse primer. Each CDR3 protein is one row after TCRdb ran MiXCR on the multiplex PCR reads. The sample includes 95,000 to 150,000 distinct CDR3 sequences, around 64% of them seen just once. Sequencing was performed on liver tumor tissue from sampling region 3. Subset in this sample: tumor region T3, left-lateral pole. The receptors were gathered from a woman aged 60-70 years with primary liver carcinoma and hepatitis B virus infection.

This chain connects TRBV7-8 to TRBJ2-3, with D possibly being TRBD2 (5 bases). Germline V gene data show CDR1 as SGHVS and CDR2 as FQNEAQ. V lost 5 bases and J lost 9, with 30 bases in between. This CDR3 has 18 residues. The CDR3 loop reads CASSPLARGPYGRNTQYF. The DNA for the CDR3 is TGTGCCAGCAGCCCTTTAGCGCGAGGCCCATACGGCAGGAACACGCAGTATTTT.

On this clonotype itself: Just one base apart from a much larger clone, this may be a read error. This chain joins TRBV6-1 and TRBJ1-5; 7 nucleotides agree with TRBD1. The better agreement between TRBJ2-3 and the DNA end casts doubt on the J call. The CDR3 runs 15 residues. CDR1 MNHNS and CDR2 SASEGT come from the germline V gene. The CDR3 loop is CASSEWGQNNQPQYF. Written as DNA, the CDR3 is TGTGCCAGCAGTGAATGGGGACAGAACAATCAGCCCCAGTATTTT.

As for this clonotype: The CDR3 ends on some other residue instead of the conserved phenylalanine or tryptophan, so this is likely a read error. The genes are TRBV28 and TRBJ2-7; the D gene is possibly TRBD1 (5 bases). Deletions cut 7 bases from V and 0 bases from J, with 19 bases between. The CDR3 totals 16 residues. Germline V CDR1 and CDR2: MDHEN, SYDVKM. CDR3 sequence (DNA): TGTGCCAGCACCTCAGGGAACGCAGTTTTCTCCTACGAGCAGTACCTC. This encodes CASTSGNAVFSYEQYL.

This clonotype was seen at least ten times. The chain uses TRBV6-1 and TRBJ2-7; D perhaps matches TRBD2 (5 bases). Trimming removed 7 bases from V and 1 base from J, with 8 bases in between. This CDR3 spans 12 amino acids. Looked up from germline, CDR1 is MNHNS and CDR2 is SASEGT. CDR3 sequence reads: CASMRGSYEQYF. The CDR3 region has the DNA TGTGCCAGCATGAGAGGGTCCTACGAGCAGTACTTC.

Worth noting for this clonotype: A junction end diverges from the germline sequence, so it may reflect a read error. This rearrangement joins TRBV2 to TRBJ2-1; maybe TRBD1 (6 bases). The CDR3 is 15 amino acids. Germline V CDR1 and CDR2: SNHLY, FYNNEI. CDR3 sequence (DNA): TGTGACAGCAGTGACCGGCAGGGGTCCGTCAATGAGCAGTTCTTC. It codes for CDSSDRQGSVNEQFF.

The CDR3 DNA reads as TGTGCCATCAGTGGGGTGGAGGGCCTTTACGAGCAGTACTTC. Its protein is CAISGVEGLYEQYF. The genes are TRBV10-3 and TRBJ2-7, with D tentatively TRBD2 (6 bases). The germline V gene encodes CDR1 ENHRY and CDR2 SYGVKD. The ends were cut back, 4 bases at V and 4 bases at J, with 14 bases in the middle. This CDR3 spans 14 amino acids.

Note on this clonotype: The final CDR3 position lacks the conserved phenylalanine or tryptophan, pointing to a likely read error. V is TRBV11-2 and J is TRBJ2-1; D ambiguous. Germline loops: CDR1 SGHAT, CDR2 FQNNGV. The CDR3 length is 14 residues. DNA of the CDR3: TGTGCCAGCAACTTAGAACGGCCACACAATGAGCAGTTCTCC. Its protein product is CASNLERPHNEQFS.

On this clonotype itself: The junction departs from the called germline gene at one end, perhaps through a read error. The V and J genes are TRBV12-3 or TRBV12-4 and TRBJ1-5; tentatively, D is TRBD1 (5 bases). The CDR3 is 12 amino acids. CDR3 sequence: CASSWGVQPKHF. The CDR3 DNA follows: TGTGCCAGCAGTTGGGGGGTTCAGCCCAAGCATTTC.

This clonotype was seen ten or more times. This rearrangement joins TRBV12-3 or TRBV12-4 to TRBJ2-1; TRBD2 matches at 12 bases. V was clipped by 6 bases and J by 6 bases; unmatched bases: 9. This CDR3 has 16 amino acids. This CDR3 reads CASRMTSGSSGNEQFF. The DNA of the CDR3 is TGTGCCAGCAGGATGACTAGCGGGAGTTCGGGCAATGAGCAGTTCTTC.

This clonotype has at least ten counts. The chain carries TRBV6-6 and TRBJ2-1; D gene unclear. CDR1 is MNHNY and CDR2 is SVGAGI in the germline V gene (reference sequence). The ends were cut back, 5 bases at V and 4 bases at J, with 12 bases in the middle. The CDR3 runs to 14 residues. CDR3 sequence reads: CASSQDSSYNEQFF. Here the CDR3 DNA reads TGTGCCAGCAGTCAGGATTCGTCTTACAATGAGCAGTTCTTC.

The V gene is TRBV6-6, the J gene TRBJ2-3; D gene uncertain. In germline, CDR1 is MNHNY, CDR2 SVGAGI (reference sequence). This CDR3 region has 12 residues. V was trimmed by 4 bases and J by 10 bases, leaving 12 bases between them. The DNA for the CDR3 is TGTGCCAGCAGTTTGGGCACGGATGCGCAGTATTTT. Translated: CASSLGTDAQYF.

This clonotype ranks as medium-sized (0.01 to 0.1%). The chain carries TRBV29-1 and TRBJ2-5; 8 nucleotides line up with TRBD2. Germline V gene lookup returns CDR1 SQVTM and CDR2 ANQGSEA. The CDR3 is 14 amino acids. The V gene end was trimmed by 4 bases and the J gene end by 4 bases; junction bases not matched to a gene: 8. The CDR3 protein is CSVAAAGAIETQYF. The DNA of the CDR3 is TGCAGCGTTGCGGCAGCGGGGGCCATAGAGACCCAGTACTTC. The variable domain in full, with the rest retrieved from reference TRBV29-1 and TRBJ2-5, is SAVISQKPSRDICQRGTSLTIQCQVDSQVTMMFWYRQQPGQSLTLIATANQGSEATYESGFVIDKFPISRPNLTFSTLTVSNMSPEDSSIYLCSVAAAGAIETQYFGPGTRLLVL.

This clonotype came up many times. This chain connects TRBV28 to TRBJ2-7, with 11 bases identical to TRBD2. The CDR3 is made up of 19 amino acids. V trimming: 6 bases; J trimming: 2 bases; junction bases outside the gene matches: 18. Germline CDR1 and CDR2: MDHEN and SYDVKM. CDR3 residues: CASRSQGSASGRRPYEQYF. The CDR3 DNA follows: TGTGCCAGCAGGTCTCAGGGGTCGGCTAGCGGGAGGCGCCCCTACGAGCAGTACTTC.

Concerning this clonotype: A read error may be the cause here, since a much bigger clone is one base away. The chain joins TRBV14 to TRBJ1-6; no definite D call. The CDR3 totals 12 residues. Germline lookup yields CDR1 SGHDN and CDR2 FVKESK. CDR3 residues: CDSSPRNSPLHF. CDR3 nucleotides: TGTGACAGCAGCCCTAGGAATTCACCCCTCCACTTT.

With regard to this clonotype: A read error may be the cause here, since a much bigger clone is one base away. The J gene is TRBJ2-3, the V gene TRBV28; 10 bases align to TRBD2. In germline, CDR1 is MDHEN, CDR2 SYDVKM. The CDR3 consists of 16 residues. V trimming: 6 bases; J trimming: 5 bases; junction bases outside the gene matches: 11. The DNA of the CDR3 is TGTGCCAGCAGGCAAAAGCGGGAGGGCCAGGGAGATACGCAGTATTTT. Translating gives CASRQKREGQGDTQYF.

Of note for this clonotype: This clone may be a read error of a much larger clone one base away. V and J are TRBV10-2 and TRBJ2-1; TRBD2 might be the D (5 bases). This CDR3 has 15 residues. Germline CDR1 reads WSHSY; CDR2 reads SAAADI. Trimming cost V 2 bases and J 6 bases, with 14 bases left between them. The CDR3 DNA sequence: TGCGCCAGCAGTGAGCCAGTCTTTGGGAGCAATGAGCAGTTCTTC. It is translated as CASSEPVFGSNEQFF.

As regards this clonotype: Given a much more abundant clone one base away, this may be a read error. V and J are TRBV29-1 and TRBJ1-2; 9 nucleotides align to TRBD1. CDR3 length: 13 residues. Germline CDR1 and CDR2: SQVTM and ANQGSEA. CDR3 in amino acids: CSVEGQGFGGCTF. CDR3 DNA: TGCAGCGTTGAGGGACAGGGATTCGGTGGCTGCACCTTC. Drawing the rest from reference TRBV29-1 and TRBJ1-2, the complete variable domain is SAVISQKPSRDICQRGTSLTIQCQVDSQVTMMFWYRQQPGQSLTLIATANQGSEATYESGFVIDKFPISRPNLTFSTLTVSNMSPEDSSIYLCSVEGQGFGGCTFGSGTRLTVV.